The 17 T cell receptor beta chains listed next were all sequenced from one sample in a study of vaccination and CD4 T cells after COVID-19. For these receptors, no antigen is known. As to treatment: approximately 9-day PBMC culture with coronavirus spike peptide pools or control peptides (ViraFEST assay). Sequencing of cultured CD4+ T cell DNA used the Oncomine TCR Beta short-read assay. TCRdb itself ran the PCR reads through MiXCR, one entry per CDR3 protein. Of around 10,000 distinct CDR3 sequences in the sample, approximately 50% were seen once. Specimen: CD4+ T cells from blood, cultured in vitro. The receptors were gathered from a human donor who had recovered from COVID-19.

The sample holds a few counts of this clonotype. This sequence joins TRBV5-4 and TRBJ2-6, with no clear D. V shed 1 base and J shed 2 bases, with 4 bases lying between them. This CDR3 region has 14 residues. The V gene's germline CDR1 is SGHNT and CDR2 YYREEE (reference sequence). The CDR3 coding sequence is TGTGCCAGCAGCTTGACACCTGGGGCCAACGTCCTGACTTTC. As protein: CASSLTPGANVLTF.

This clonotype came up a few times. The V and J genes are TRBV11-2 and TRBJ2-5; no firm D call. Trimming removed 4 bases from V and 5 bases from J, with 8 bases in between. The CDR3 runs to 12 residues. The V gene's germline CDR1 is SGHAT and CDR2 FQNNGV. The CDR3 sequence is CASSSQRETQYF. The CDR3 DNA is TGTGCCAGCAGCTCTCAGCGCGAGACCCAGTACTTC.

This clonotype was counted a few times. This chain joins TRBV15 and TRBJ1-5, with TRBD1 matching 8 bases. V was pared by 0 bases and J by 4 bases, with 8 bases of the junction left unmatched. CDR1 and CDR2 from the germline V gene are LNHNV and YYDKDF (reference sequence). The CDR3 spans 17 residues. Here the CDR3 reads CATSRDQGARGNQPQHF. The CDR3 region has the DNA TGTGCCACCAGCAGAGATCAGGGGGCGAGAGGAAATCAGCCCCAGCATTTT.

This clonotype was observed a few times. The genes are TRBV19 and TRBJ1-1, with D possibly being TRBD1 (6 bases). V lost 7 bases to trimming and J lost 0 bases, with 12 bases between them. The CDR3 covers 14 residues. The V gene's germline CDR1 is LNHDA and CDR2 SQIVND (reference sequence). CDR3 in amino acids: CASTPGHLNTEAFF. DNA for the CDR3: TGTGCCAGTACCCCGGGACACTTGAACACTGAAGCTTTCTTT.

The chain uses TRBV24-1 and TRBJ1-2, with 9 bases aligning to TRBD1. In germline, CDR1 is KGHDR, CDR2 SFDVKD. J lost 7 bases, V lost 5 bases, and 7 bases had no gene match. The CDR3 runs to 14 residues. The CDR3 reads CATSGPGQGSGYTF. In DNA, the CDR3 is TGTGCCACCAGTGGTCCGGGACAGGGCTCTGGCTACACCTTC.

The V call is TRBV19, the J call TRBJ1-5; D call uncertain. CDR1 is LNHDA and CDR2 is SQIVND in the germline V gene (reference sequence). Trimming stripped 10 bases from V and 1 base from J, with 8 bases between. CDR3 length: 12 amino acids. The CDR3 nucleotides are TGTGCCACGAAAGACAGCAATCAGCCCCAGCATTTT. Protein sequence: CATKDSNQPQHF.

The chain carries TRBV2 and TRBJ2-2; D is ambiguous. The CDR3 consists of 14 residues. The ends were cut back, 3 bases at V and 0 bases at J, with 5 bases in the middle. Germline V gene data show CDR1 as SNHLY and CDR2 as FYNNEI. Here the CDR3 DNA reads TGTGCCAGCAGTGACAAAGCGAACACCGGGGAGCTGTTTTTT. Protein product: CASSDKANTGELFF.

This clonotype occurred a few times. The chain is built from TRBV10-3 and TRBJ2-5; 7 bases agree with TRBD1. Germline CDR1 is ENHRY and CDR2 is SYGVKD. The J segment lost 5 bases and the V segment lost 4 bases, leaving 4 bases of the junction unmatched. The CDR3 extends over 13 amino acids. CDR3 nucleotide sequence: TGTGCCATCAGTGGCCGGGACAGCGAGACCCAGTACTTC. Amino acids: CAISGRDSETQYF.

The chain recombines TRBV12-3 or TRBV12-4 with TRBJ2-7; 7 bases match TRBD1. The CDR3 runs 12 residues. Trimming took 4 bases from V and 3 from J; bases not matched to a gene: 0. The CDR3 nucleotides are TGTGCCAGCAGTTCAGGGGGCTACGAGCAGTACTTC. As protein: CASSSGGYEQYF.

CDR3: CASSEESPGLAGGRRGTQYF. The CDR3 coding sequence is TGCGCCAGCAGTGAGGAGTCACCGGGACTAGCGGGAGGGCGTCGTGGTACGCAGTATTTT. V is TRBV10-1 and J is TRBJ2-3; TRBD2 matches at 16 bases. The CDR3 has 20 residues. CDR1 and CDR2 (germline): WNHNN, SYGVQD (reference sequence). Germline trimming cut 2 bases from V and 8 bases from J; bases unmatched to any gene: 16.

The chain employs TRBV6-1 and TRBJ2-3; 9 nucleotides align to TRBD1. Germline V gene data show CDR1 as MNHNS and CDR2 as SASEGT. The CDR3 consists of 15 residues. V gave up 6 bases and J gave up 4 bases; unmatched junction bases: 8. CDR3 DNA sequence: TGTGCCAGCAGCTTGGGACAGGGCGTTGCAGATACGCAGTATTTT. It is translated as CASSLGQGVADTQYF.

This chain uses TRBV27 with TRBJ2-7; no firm D call. Germline values: CDR1 MNHEY, CDR2 SMNVEV (reference sequence). The length of the CDR3 is 13 residues. V shed 3 bases and J shed 0 bases, with 6 bases lying between them. The CDR3 DNA is TGTGCCAGCAGTTTGGCCCACTCCTACGAGCAGTACTTC. Translation gives CASSLAHSYEQYF.

The chain links TRBV19 to TRBJ2-7, with D maybe TRBD2 (6 bases). This CDR3 is 14 amino acids long. Germline loops: CDR1 LNHDA, CDR2 SQIVND (reference sequence). The V end lost 5 bases, the J end lost 4 bases, and 15 bases lay between the germline ends. The CDR3 protein is CASSGGRHFYEQYF. The CDR3 nucleotides read TGTGCCAGTAGTGGGGGGAGACACTTTTACGAGCAGTACTTC.

V gene TRBV6-1 combines with J gene TRBJ2-2; a weak D match, TRBD1 (6 bases). The CDR3 extends over 13 amino acids. Trimming stripped 8 bases from V and 6 bases from J, with 13 bases between. CDR1 is MNHNS and CDR2 is SASEGT in the germline V gene. The CDR3 coding sequence is TGTGCCAGCGAGGGGGTATTGGCCGGGGAGCTGTTTTTT. Translating gives CASEGVLAGELFF.

In the case of this clonotype: An end of the junction does not agree with germline; a read error may underlie this. The J gene is TRBJ2-7, the V gene TRBV11-2; 7 positions match TRBD2. Germline V gene lookup returns CDR1 SGHAT and CDR2 FQNNGV. This CDR3 region has 14 residues. In DNA form, the CDR3 reads TGTGCCAGCACCTTATTCGGGAGGACCTACGAGCAGTACTTC. Translating gives CASTLFGRTYEQYF.

The rearrangement links TRBV6-1 to TRBJ2-3; D perhaps matches TRBD2 (5 bases). V lost 3 bases and J lost 4, with 11 bases in between. Germline CDR1 MNHNS, CDR2 SASEGT. This CDR3 is built from 14 residues. CDR3 in DNA: TGTGCCAGCAGTGATCCCATCGGGGCAGATACGCAGTATTTT. Protein product: CASSDPIGADTQYF.

The J gene is TRBJ1-1, the V gene TRBV7-2; unclear D gene. The germline V gene encodes CDR1 SGHTA and CDR2 FQGNSA. Trimming cost V 3 bases and J 0 bases, with 11 bases left between them. This CDR3 spans 15 amino acids. The CDR3 bases are TGTGCCAGCAGCTTTCACCGACAATTGAACACTGAAGCTTTCTTT. Its protein is CASSFHRQLNTEAFF.